This entry features one T cell receptor beta chain sequence. The antigen remains undetermined. Clones were read by immunoSEQ multiplex PCR, and TCRdb kept only the in-frame ones, dropping some. Among about 48,000 clones listed, 85% were seen once. The sample belongs to a study of OX40 agonist ivuxolimab in advanced cancers. The study, taken as a whole, reports: Still undetermined is the antigen specificity of the expanded peripheral T cells.

Germline loops: CDR1 SGHNT, CDR2 YYREEE (reference sequence). V lost 3 bases to trimming and J lost 6 bases; unmatched junction nucleotides: 13. The CDR3 runs to 17 residues. V and J are TRBV5-4 and TRBJ2-3, with TRBD2 matching over 10 bases. This receptor was identified in an adult with an advanced solid tumor such as melanoma, head and neck, liver or kidney cancer. The sequencing used CD4+ or CD8+ T cells sorted from blood, collected in a trial of the OX40 agonist ivuxolimab. CDR3 in DNA: TGTGCCAGCAGCTCGTCCTCAGCGGGAGGGCGGGGGGATACGCAGTATTTT. As protein: CASSSSSAGGRGDTQYF.